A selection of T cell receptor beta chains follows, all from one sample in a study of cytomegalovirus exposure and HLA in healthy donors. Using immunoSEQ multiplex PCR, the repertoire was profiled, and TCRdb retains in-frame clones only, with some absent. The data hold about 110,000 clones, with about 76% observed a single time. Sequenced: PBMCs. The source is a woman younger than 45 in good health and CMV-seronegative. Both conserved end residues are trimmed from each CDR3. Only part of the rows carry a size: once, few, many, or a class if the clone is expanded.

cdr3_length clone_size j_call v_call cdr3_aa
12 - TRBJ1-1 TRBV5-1 ASSLVGGSTEAF
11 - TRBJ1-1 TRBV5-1 ASSFNGGTEAF
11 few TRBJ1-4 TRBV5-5 ASSDSFGEKLF
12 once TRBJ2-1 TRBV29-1 SVERQGNPNEQF
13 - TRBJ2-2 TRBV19 ASNYSPRPYGELF
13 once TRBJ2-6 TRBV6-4 ASSADSSGANVLT
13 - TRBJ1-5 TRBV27 ASSLKFKGGQPQH
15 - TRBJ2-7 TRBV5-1 ASSPGTSGRGSYEQY
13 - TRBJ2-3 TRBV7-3 ASSLTGGTTDTQY
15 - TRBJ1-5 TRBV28 ASSSSEIHPLNQPQH
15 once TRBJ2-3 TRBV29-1 SVEEGFNGRALDTQY
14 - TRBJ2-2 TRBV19 ASMFGRAGWAGELF
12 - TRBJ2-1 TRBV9 ASSPSITNYEQF
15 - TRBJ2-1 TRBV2 ASSVASGLAANNEQF
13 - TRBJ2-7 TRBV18 ASSRAGGNTYEQY
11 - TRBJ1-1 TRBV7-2 ASSTDRNTEAF
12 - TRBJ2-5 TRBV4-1 ASSLESGTPAFH
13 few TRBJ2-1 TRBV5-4 ASSRPSAGFNEQF